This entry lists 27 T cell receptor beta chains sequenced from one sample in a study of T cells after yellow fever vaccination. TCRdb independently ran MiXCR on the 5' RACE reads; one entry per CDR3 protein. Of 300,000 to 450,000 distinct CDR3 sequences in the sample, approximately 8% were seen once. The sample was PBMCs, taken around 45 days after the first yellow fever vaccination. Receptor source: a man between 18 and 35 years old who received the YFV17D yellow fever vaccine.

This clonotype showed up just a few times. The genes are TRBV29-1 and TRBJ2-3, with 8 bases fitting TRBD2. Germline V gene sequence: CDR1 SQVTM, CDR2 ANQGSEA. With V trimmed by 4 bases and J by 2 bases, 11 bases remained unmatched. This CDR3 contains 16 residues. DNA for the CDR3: TGCAGCGTTGCGCTAACGGGGGGGCTGTACACAGATACGCAGTATTTT. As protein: CSVALTGGLYTDTQYF.

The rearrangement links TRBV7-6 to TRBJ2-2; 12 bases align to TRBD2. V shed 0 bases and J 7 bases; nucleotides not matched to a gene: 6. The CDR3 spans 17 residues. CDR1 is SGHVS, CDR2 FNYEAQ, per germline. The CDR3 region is CASSLAPSGGAVGELFF. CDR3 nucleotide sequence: TGTGCCAGCAGCTTAGCGCCTAGCGGGGGGGCCGTCGGGGAGCTGTTTTTT.

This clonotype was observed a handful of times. In nucleotides, the CDR3 is TGCGCCAGCAGCGTCGGGACTAGCGGGGAAGGAGAGACCCAGTACTTC. This codes for CASSVGTSGEGETQYF. The chain is built from TRBV5-1 and TRBJ2-5; TRBD2 matches 13 bases. The ends lost 4 bases at V and 4 bases at J; junction bases unmatched: 7. The length of the CDR3 is 16 residues. Germline assignment: CDR1 SGHRS and CDR2 YFSETQ.

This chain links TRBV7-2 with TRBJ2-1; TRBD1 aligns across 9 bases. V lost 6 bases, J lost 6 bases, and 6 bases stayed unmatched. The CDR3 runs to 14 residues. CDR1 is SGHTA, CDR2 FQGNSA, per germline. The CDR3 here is CASRGDRVFNEQFF. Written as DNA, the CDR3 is TGTGCCAGCAGGGGGGACAGGGTATTCAATGAGCAGTTCTTC.

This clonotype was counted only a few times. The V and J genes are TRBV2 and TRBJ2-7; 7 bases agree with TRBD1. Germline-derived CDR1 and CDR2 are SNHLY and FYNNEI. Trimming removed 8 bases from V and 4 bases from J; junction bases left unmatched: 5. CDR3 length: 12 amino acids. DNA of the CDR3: TGTGCCAGCGGGGGACAGTTATACGAGCAGTACGTC. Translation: CASGGQLYEQYV.

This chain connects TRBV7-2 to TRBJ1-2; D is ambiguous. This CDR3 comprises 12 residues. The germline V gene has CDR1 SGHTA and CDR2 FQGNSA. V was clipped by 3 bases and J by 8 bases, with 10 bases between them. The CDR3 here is CASSFYSGGYTF. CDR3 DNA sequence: TGTGCCAGCAGCTTTTACTCGGGGGGCTACACCTTC.

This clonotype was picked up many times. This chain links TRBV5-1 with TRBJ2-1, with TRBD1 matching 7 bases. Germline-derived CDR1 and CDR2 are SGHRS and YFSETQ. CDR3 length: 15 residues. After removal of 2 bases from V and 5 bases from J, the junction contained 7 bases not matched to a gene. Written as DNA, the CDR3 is TGCGCCAGCAGCTTATATGGACAGGAAAACAATGAGCAGTTCTTC. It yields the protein CASSLYGQENNEQFF.

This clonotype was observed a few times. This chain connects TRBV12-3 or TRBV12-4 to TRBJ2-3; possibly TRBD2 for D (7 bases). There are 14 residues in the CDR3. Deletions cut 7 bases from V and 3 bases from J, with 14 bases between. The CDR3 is CASTEGGVTDTQYF. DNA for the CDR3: TGTGCCAGCACCGAGGGGGGGGTGACAGATACGCAGTATTTT.

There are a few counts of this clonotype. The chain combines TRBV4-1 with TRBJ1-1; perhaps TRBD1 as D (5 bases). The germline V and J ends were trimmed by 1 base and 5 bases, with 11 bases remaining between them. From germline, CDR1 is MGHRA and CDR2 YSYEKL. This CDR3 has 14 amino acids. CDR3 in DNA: TGCGCCAGCAGCCAAGCGGGGTGGGGGACTGAAGCTTTCTTT. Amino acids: CASSQAGWGTEAFF.

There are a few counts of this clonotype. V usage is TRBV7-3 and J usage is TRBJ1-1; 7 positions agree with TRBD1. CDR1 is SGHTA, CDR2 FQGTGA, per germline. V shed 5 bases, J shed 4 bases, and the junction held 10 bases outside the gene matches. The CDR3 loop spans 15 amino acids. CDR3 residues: CASSRQGGGGTEAFF. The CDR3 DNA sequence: TGTGCCAGCAGCAGACAGGGAGGGGGCGGCACTGAAGCTTTCTTT.

In DNA form, the CDR3 reads TGTGCCAGCACTCAACTCCCCTTGCCCCAGCATTTT. It is translated as CASTQLPLPQHF. This chain links TRBV12-3 or TRBV12-4 with TRBJ1-5, with D hard to call. This CDR3 has 12 residues. The V end was cut by 7 bases, the J end by 9 bases, with 13 bases between.

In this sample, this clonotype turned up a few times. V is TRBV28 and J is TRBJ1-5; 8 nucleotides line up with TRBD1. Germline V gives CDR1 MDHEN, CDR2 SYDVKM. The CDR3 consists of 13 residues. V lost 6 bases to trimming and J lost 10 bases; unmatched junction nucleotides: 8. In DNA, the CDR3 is TGTGCCAGCAGCCCGACAGGGGATGGTCCCCAGCATTTT. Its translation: CASSPTGDGPQHF.

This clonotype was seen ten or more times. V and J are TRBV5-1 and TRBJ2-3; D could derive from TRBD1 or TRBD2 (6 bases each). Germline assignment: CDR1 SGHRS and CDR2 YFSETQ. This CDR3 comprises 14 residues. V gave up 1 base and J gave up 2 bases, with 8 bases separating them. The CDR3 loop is CASSLSGATDTQYF. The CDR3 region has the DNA TGCGCCAGCAGCTTGTCGGGGGCCACAGATACGCAGTATTTT.

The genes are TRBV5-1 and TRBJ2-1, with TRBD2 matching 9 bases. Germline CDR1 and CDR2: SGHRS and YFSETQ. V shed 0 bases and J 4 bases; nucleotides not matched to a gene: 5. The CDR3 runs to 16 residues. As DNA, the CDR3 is TGCGCCAGCAGCTTGGTGTCTAGCGGGGTTTACAATGAGCAGTTCTTC. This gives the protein CASSLVSSGVYNEQFF. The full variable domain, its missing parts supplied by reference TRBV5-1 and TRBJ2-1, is KAGVTQTPRYLIKTRGQQVTLSCSPISGHRSVSWYQQTPGQGLQFLFEYFSETQRNKGNFPGRFSGRQFSNSRSEMNVSTLELGDSALYLCASSLVSSGVYNEQFFGPGTRLTVL.

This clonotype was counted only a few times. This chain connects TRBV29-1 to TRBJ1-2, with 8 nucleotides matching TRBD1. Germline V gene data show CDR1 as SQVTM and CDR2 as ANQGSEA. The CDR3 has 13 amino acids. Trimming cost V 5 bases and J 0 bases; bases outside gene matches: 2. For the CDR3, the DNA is TGCAGCGTTAGGACAGGGACTAACTATGGCTACACCTTC. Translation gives CSVRTGTNYGYTF.

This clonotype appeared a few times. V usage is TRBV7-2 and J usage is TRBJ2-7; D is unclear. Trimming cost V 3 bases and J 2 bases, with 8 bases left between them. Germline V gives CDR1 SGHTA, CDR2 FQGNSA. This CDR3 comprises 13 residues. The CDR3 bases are TGTGCCAGCAGCTTCGGACCAACCTACGAGCAGTACGTC. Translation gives CASSFGPTYEQYV.

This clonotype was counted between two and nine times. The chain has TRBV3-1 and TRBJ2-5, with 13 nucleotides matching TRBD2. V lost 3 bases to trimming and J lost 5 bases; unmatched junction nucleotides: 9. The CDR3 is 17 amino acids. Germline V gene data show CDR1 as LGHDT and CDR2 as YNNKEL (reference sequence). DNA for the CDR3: TGTGCCAGCAGCCACTCGGGACTAGCGGGGAGGGTGGAGACCCAGTACTTC. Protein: CASSHSGLAGRVETQYF.

CDR3 in DNA: TGCAGTGCTAGATCCCTCGTGGTGGGGGTTGAGCAGTACTTC. Its translation: CSARSLVVGVEQYF. This chain uses TRBV20-1 with TRBJ2-7; either TRBD1 or TRBD2 may fit D (5 bases each). V lost 2 bases, J lost 7 bases, and 18 bases lay in between. From germline, CDR1 is DFQATT and CDR2 SNEGSKA (reference sequence). This CDR3 is built from 14 residues.

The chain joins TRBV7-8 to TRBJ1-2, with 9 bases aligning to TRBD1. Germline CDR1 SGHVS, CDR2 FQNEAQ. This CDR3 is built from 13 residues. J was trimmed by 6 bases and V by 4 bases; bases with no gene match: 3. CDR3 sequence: CASSWTGADGYTF. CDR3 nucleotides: TGTGCCAGCAGCTGGACAGGGGCGGATGGCTACACCTTC.

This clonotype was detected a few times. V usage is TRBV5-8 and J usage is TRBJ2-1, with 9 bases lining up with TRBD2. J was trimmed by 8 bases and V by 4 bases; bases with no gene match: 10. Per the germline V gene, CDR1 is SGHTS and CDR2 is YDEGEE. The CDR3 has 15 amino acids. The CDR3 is CASSPGASGDDEQFF. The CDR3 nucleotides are TGTGCCAGCAGCCCTGGGGCTAGCGGGGACGATGAGCAGTTCTTC.

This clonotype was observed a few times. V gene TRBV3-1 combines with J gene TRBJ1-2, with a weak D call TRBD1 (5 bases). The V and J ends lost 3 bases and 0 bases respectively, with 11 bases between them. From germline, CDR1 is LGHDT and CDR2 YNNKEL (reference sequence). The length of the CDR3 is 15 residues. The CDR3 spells CASSHSDRANYGYTF. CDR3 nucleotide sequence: TGTGCCAGCAGCCATTCCGACAGAGCTAACTATGGCTACACCTTC.

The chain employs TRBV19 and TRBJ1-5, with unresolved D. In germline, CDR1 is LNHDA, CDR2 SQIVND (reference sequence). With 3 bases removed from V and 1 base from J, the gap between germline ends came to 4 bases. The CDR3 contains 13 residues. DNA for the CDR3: TGTGCCAGTAGTATTTCGAGCAATCAGCCCCAGCATTTT. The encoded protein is CASSISSNQPQHF.

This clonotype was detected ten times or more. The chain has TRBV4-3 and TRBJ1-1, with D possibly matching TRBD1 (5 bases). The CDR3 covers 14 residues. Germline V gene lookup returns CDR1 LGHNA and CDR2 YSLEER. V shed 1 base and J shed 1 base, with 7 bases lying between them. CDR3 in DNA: TGCGCCAGCAGCCAAGCGGGACGGAACACTGAAGCTTTCTTT. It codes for CASSQAGRNTEAFF.

Here the CDR3 reads CASRNGQYTDTQYF. CDR3 nucleotides: TGTGCCAGCAGAAACGGACAGTACACAGATACGCAGTATTTT. The J gene is TRBJ2-3, the V gene TRBV6-1; D may be TRBD1 (6 bases). The germline V gene encodes CDR1 MNHNS and CDR2 SASEGT. The CDR3 has 14 amino acids. V lost 6 bases and J lost 2, with 12 bases in between.

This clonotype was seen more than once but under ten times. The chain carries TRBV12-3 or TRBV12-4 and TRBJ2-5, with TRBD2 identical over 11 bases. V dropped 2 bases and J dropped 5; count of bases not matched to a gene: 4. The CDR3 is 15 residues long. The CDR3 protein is CASSLLAGGDETQYF. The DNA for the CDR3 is TGTGCCAGCAGTTTACTAGCGGGGGGCGATGAGACCCAGTACTTC.

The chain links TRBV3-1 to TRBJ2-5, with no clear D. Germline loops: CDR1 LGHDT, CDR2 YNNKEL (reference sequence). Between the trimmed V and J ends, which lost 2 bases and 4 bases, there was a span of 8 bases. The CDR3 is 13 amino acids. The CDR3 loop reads CASSQNGGETQYF. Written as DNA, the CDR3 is TGTGCCAGCAGCCAAAACGGCGGAGAGACCCAGTACTTC.

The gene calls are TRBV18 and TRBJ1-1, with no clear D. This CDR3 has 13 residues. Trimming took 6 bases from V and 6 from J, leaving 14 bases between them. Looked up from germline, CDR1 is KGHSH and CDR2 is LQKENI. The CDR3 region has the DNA TGTGCCAGCTCGCCTCCAGGAGTGTCTGAAGCTTTCTTT. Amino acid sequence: CASSPPGVSEAFF.